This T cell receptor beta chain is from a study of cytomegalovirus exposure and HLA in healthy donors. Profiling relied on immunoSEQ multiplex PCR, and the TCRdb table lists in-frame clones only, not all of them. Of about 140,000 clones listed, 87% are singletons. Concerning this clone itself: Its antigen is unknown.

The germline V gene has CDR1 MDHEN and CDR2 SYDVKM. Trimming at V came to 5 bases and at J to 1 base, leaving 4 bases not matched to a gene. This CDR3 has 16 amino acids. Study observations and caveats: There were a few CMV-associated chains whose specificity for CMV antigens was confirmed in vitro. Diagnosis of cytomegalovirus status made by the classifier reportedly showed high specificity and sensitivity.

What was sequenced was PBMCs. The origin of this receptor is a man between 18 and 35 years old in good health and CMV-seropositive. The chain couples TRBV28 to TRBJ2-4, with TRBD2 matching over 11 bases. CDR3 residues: CASSIPSGRAKNIQYF. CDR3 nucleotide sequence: TGTGCCAGCAGTATACCTAGCGGGAGGGCCAAAAACATTCAGTACTTC.